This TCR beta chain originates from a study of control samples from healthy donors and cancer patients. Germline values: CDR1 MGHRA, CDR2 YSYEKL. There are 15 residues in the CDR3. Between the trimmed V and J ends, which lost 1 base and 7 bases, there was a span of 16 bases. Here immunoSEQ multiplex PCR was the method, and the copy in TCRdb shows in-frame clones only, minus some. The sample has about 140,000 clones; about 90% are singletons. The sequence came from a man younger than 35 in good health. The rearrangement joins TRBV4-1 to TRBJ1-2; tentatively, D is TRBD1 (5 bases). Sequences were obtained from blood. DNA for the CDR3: TGCGCCAGCAGCCAAGTACTAGGGGCGAGGGTTGGCTACACCTTC. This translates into CASSQVLGARVGYTF.